The 9 T cell receptor beta chains presented below share a single source sample, sequenced in a study of neurological immune-mediated disorders (dated by TCRdb to the late 2010s). Interpreted using the paper, the time point label stands for: longitudinal time-point 1 (baseline). The protocol used for the library was 5' RACE. The run used an Illumina HiSeq 2500. Through fastp at Q25 and MiXCR, TCRdb rebuilt clones from the public reads, retaining in-frame beta chains. Every distinct CDR3 protein forms one entry, paired with its most common genes and DNA. The sample includes over 70,000 distinct CDR3 sequences, with roughly 10% observed a single time. The ten biggest clones cover 8.5% to 10% of the sample. Input material: PBMCs. The receptors originated from a man aged 25-45 years in good health.

The chain combines TRBV20-1 with TRBJ2-2; D is perhaps TRBD2 (5 bases). Trimming shortened V by 5 bases and J by 6 bases, and 16 bases separated the two germline ends. Germline V gene sequence: CDR1 DFQATT, CDR2 SNEGSKA (reference sequence). The CDR3 extends over 14 amino acids. The CDR3, as DNA: TGCAGTGCTCATAAAGAGGGCCGGCCCGGGGAGCTGTTTTTT. Its protein product is CSAHKEGRPGELFF.

This clonotype showed up many times. The J gene is TRBJ1-1, the V gene TRBV20-1; D is undetermined. The CDR3 has 12 residues. Deletions cut 0 bases from V and 5 bases from J, with 7 bases between. Germline CDR1 reads DFQATT; CDR2 reads SNEGSKA (reference sequence). The CDR3 nucleotides are TGCAGTGCTAGAGATTCAAGGACTGAAGCTTTCTTT. Translated: CSARDSRTEAFF.

This clonotype was observed at least ten times. The chain carries TRBV28 and TRBJ2-7; possible D gene TRBD1, 5 bases. Trimming shortened V by 6 bases and J by 0 bases, and 15 bases separated the two germline ends. Germline CDR1 reads MDHEN; CDR2 reads SYDVKM. The CDR3 extends over 15 amino acids. The CDR3 region is CASRPTVLPSYEQYF. In nucleotides, the CDR3 is TGTGCCAGCAGGCCGACAGTCCTTCCCTCCTACGAGCAGTACTTC.

This clonotype has at least ten counts. The V and J genes are TRBV30 and TRBJ2-7; D may be TRBD1 or TRBD2 (7 bases each). The CDR3 length is 14 residues. Germline V gives CDR1 GTSNPN, CDR2 SVGIG (reference sequence). V lost 1 base and J lost 9, with 19 bases in between. In DNA, the CDR3 is TGTGCCTGGAGTGCGGGACAGCGGGGACGTGGGCAGTACTTC. Residues: CAWSAGQRGRGQYF.

As concerns this clonotype: At one of its ends the junction is not consistent with the germline gene, which may arise from a read error. The chain has TRBV7-2 and TRBJ2-7; TRBD2 might be the D (5 bases). The length of the CDR3 is 14 residues. Germline V CDR1 and CDR2: SGHTA, FQGNSA. The CDR3 region is CASSLDRGPYEPYF. CDR3 DNA: TGTGCCAGCAGCTTAGACCGGGGTCCCTACGAGCCGTACTTC.

In its sample, this clonotype was seen many times. The chain carries TRBV20-1 and TRBJ2-2; maybe TRBD1 (5 bases). The CDR3 covers 14 residues. V was shortened by 2 bases and J by 7 bases, with 14 bases between the two germline ends. The germline V gene encodes CDR1 DFQATT and CDR2 SNEGSKA (reference sequence). The CDR3 DNA follows: TGCAGTGCTAGATCGGCACAAGGGGACGGGGAGCTGTTTTTT. It yields the protein CSARSAQGDGELFF.

At least ten counts were recorded for this clonotype. The J gene is TRBJ2-5, the V gene TRBV29-1; D may be TRBD1 (8 bases). There are 15 residues in the CDR3. Deletions cut 7 bases from V and 4 bases from J, with 22 bases between. CDR1 is SQVTM, CDR2 ANQGSEA, per germline. CDR3 loop: CSAEHGTGGVETQYF. CDR3 in DNA: TGCAGCGCCGAACATGGAACAGGGGGGGTAGAGACCCAGTACTTC. Full variable domain (outside the CDR3, taken from reference TRBV29-1 and TRBJ2-5): SAVISQKPSRDICQRGTSLTIQCQVDSQVTMMFWYRQQPGQSLTLIATANQGSEATYESGFVIDKFPISRPNLTFSTLTVSNMSPEDSSIYLCSAEHGTGGVETQYFGPGTRLLVL.

This clonotype was detected ten times or more. The rearrangement uses TRBV7-8 and TRBJ2-2; 10 bases align to TRBD2. The ends lost 4 bases at V and 1 base at J; junction bases unmatched: 3. Germline lookup yields CDR1 SGHVS and CDR2 FQNEAQ. This CDR3 is 16 amino acids long. CDR3 region: CASSSRLAGNTGELFF. The CDR3 coding sequence is TGTGCCAGCAGCTCACGACTAGCGGGGAACACCGGGGAGCTGTTTTTT.

This clonotype was observed at least ten times. The V call is TRBV20-1, the J call TRBJ1-4; D call uncertain. Germline CDR1 DFQATT, CDR2 SNEGSKA (reference sequence). Trimming cost V 5 bases and J 5 bases, with 9 bases left between them. The CDR3 is made up of 12 amino acids. CDR3 loop: CSAARLNEKLFF. In DNA, the CDR3 is TGCAGTGCTGCCCGTCTAAATGAAAAACTGTTTTTT.